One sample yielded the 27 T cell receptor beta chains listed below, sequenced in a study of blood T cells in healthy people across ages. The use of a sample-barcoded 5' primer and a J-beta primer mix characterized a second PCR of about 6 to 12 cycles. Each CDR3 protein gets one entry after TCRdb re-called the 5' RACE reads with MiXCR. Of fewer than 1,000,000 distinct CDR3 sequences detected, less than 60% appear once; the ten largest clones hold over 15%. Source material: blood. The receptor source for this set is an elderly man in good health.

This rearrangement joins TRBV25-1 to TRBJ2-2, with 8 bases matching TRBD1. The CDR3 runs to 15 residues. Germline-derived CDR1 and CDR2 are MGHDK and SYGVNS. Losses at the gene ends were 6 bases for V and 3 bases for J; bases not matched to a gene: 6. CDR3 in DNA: TGTGCCAGCAGCGCTTTGACAGGGGACACCGGGGAGCTGTTTTTT. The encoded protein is CASSALTGDTGELFF.

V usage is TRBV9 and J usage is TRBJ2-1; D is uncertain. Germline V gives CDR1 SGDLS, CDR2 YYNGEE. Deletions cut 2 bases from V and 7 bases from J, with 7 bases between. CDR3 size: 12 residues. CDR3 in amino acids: CASSVSRNEQFF. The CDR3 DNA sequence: TGTGCCAGCAGCGTGTCCAGGAATGAGCAGTTCTTC.

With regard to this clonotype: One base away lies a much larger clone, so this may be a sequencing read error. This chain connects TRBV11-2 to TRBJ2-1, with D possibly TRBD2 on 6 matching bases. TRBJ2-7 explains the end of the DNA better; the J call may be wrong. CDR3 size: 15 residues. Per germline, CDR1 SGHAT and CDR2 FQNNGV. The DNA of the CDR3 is TGTGCCAGCAGCTTGGCGGGACTTAATGACAATGAGCAGTACTTC. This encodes CASSLAGLNDNEQYF.

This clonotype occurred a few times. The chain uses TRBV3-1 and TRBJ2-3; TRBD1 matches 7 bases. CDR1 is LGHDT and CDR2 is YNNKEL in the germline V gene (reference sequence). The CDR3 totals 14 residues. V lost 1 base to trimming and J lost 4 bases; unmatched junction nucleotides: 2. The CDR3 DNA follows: TGTGCCAGCAGCCAAGGACAGGGACCAGATACGCAGTATTTT. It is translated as CASSQGQGPDTQYF.

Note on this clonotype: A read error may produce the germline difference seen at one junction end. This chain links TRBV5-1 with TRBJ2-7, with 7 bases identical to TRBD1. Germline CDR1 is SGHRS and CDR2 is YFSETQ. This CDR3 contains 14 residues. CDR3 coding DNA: TGCGTCAGCAGCGCGTTGACAGGGTTGGAGGAGCAGTACTTC. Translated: CVSSALTGLEEQYF.

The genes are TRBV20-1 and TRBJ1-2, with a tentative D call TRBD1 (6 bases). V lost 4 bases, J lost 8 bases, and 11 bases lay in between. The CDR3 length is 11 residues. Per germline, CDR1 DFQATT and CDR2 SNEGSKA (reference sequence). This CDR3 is CSAITGTGYTF. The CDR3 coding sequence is TGCAGTGCTATAACAGGGACCGGCTACACCTTC.

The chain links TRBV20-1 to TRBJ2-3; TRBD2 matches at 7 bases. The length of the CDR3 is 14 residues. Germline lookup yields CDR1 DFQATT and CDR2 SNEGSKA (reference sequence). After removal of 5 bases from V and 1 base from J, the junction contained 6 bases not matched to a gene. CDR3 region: CSAVSGGRTDTQYF. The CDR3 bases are TGCAGTGCTGTTTCGGGAGGACGCACAGATACGCAGTATTTT.

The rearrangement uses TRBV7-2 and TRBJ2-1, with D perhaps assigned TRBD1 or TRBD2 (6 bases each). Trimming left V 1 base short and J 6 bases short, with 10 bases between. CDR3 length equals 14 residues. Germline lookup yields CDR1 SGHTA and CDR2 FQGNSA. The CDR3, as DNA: TGTGCCAGCAGCTTAGAAGGAGGGGGCAATGAGCAGTTCTTC. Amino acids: CASSLEGGGNEQFF.

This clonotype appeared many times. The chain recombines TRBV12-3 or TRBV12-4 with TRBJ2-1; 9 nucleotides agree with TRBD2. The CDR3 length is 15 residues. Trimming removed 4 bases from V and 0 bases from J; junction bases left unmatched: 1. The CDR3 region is CASSYSGSSYNEQFF. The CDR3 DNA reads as TGTGCCAGCAGTTATAGCGGGAGCTCCTACAATGAGCAGTTCTTC.

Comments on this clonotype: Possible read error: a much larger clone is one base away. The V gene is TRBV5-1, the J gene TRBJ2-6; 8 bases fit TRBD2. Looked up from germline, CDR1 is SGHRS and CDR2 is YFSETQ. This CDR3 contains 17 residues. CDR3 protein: CASSLFTGGSGANVQTF. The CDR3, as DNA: TGCGCCAGCAGCTTGTTCACGGGAGGGTCTGGGGCCAACGTCCAGACTTTC.

CDR3 loop: CASSLASIYNEQFF. CDR3 coding DNA: TGTGCCAGCAGTCTAGCCTCAATCTACAATGAGCAGTTCTTC. V is TRBV14 and J is TRBJ2-1; a weak D match, TRBD2 (5 bases). Looked up from germline, CDR1 is SGHDN and CDR2 is FVKESK. This CDR3 has 14 residues. Deletions cut 6 bases from V and 3 bases from J, with 12 bases between. The variable domain in full, with the rest retrieved from reference TRBV14 and TRBJ2-1, is EAGVTQFPSHSVIEKGQTVTLRCDPISGHDNLYWYRRVMGKEIKFLLHFVKESKQDESGMPNNRFLAERTGGTYSTLKVQPAELEDSGVYFCASSLASIYNEQFFGPGTRLTVL.

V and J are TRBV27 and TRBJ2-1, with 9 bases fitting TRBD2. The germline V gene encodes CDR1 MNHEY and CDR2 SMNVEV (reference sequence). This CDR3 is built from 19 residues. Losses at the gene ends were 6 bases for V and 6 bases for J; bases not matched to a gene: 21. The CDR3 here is CASRLFSGAGGGHLNEQFF. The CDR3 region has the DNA TGTGCCAGCAGACTATTTAGTGGAGCGGGAGGTGGGCACCTCAATGAGCAGTTCTTC.

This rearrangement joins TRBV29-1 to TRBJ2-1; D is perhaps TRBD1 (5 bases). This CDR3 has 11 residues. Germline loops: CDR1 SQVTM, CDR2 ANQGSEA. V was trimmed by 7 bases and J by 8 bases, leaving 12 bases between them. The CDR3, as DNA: TGCAGCGGAGGCAGGGCTGATGAGCAGTTCTTC. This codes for CSGGRADEQFF.

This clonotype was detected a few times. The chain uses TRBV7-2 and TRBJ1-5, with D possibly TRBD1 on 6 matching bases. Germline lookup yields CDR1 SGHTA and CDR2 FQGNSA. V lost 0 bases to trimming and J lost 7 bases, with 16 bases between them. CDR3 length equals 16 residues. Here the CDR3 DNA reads TGTGCCAGCAGCTTAGCGGGCAGGGGCCTCGGGCAGCCCCAGCATTTT. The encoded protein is CASSLAGRGLGQPQHF.

The CDR3, as DNA: TGTGCCAGCAGCATCCCAGGTGGGGAGCAGTACTTC. Amino acid sequence: CASSIPGGEQYF. The V and J genes are TRBV7-9 and TRBJ2-5; maybe TRBD2 (5 bases). CDR3 length equals 12 residues. V was pared by 5 bases and J by 11 bases, with 15 bases between. Germline V lookup: CDR1 SEHNR, CDR2 FQNEAQ (reference sequence). Variable domain in full (rest from reference TRBV7-9 and TRBJ2-5): DTGVSQNPRHKITKRGQNVTFRCDPISEHNRLYWYRQTLGQGPEFLTYFQNEAQLEKSRLLSDRFSAERPKGSFSTLEIQRTEQGDSAMYLCASSIPGGEQYFGPGTRLLVL.

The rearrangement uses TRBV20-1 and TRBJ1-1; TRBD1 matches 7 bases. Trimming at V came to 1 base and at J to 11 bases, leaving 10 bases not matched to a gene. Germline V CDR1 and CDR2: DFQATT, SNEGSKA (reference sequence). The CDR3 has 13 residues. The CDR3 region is CSARVPVQGDAFF. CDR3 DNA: TGCAGTGCTAGAGTGCCGGTCCAGGGGGATGCTTTCTTT.

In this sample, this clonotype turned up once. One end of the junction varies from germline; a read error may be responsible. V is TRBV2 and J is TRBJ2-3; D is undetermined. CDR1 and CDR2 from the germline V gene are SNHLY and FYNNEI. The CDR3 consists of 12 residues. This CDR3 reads CASRSSQDTRYF. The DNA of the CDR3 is TGTGCCAGCAGGTCCTCCCAGGATACGCGGTATTTT. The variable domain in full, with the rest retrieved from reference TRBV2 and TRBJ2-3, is EPEVTQTPSHQVTQMGQEVILRCVPISNHLYFYWYRQILGQKVEFLVSFYNNEISEKSEIFDDQFSVERPDGSNFTLKIRSTKLEDSAMYFCASRSSQDTRYFGPGTRLTVL.

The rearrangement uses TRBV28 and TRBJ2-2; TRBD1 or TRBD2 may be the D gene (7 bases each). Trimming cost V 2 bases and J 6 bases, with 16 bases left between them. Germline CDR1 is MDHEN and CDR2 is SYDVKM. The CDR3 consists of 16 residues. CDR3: CASSLSGQGGAGELFF. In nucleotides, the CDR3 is TGTGCCAGCAGTTTAAGCGGCCAGGGGGGGGCCGGGGAGCTGTTTTTT.

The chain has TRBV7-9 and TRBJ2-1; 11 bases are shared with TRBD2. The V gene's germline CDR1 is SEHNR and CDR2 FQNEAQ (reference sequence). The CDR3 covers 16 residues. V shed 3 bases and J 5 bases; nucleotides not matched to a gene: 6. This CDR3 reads CASSFDGTSGNNEQFF. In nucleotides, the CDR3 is TGTGCCAGCAGCTTTGATGGGACTAGCGGAAACAATGAGCAGTTCTTC. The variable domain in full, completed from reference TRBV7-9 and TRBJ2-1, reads DTGVSQNPRHKITKRGQNVTFRCDPISEHNRLYWYRQTLGQGPEFLTYFQNEAQLEKSRLLSDRFSAERPKGSFSTLEIQRTEQGDSAMYLCASSFDGTSGNNEQFFGPGTRLTVL.

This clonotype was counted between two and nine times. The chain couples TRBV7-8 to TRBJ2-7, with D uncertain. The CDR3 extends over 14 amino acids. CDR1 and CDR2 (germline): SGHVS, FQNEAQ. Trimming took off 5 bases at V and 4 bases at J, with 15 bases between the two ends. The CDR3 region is CASSPGPPLYEQYF. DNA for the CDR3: TGTGCCAGCAGCCCGGGTCCCCCCTTGTACGAGCAGTACTTC.

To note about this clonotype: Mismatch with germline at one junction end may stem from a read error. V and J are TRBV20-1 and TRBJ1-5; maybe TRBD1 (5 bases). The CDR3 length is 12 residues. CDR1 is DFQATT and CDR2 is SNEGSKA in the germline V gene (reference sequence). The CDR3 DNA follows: TGCAGTCCTACAAGGGGCAATGAGCCCCAGCATTTT. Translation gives CSPTRGNEPQHF.

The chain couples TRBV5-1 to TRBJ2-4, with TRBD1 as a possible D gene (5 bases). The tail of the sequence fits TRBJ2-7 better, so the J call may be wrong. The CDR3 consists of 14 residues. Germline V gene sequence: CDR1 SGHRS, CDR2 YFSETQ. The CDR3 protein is CASEKGSPPYEQYF. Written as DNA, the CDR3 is TGCGCCAGCGAAAAGGGGTCCCCTCCCTACGAGCAGTACTTC.

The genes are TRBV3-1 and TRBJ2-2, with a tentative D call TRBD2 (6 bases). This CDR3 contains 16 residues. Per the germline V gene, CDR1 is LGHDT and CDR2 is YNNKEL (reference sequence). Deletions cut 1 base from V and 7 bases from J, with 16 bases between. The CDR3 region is CASSQVFSGAIGELFF. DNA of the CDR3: TGTGCCAGCAGCCAAGTCTTTTCGGGAGCGATCGGGGAGCTGTTTTTT.

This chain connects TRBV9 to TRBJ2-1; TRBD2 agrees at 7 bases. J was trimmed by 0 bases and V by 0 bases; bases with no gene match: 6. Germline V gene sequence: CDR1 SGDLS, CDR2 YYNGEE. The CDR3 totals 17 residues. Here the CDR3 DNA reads TGTGCCAGCAGCGTAGCGGGAGGACCCAGCTCCTACAATGAGCAGTTCTTC. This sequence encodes CASSVAGGPSSYNEQFF.

The CDR3 DNA is TGCAGTGCTAGAGGCGGGACAGAAGGTCAGCCCCAGCATTTT. It yields the protein CSARGGTEGQPQHF. The rearrangement joins TRBV20-1 to TRBJ1-5; 7 bases map to TRBD1. After removal of 1 base from V and 6 bases from J, the junction contained 6 bases not matched to a gene. This CDR3 comprises 14 residues. Germline CDR1 is DFQATT and CDR2 is SNEGSKA (reference sequence).

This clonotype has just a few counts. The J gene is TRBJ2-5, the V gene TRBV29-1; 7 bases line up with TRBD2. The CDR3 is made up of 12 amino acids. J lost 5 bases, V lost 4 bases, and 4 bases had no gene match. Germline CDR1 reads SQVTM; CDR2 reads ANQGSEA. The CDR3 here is CSVGTSPETQYF. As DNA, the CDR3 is TGCAGCGTTGGGACTAGTCCGGAGACCCAGTACTTC.

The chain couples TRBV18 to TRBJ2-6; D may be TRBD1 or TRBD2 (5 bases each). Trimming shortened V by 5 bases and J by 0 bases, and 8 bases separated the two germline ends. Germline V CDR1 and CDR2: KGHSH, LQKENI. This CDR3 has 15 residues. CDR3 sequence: CASSGGNSGANVLTF. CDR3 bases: TGTGCCAGCTCAGGGGGAAACTCTGGGGCCAACGTCCTGACTTTC. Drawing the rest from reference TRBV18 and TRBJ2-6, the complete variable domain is NAGVMQNPRHLVRRRGQEARLRCSPMKGHSHVYWYRQLPEEGLKFMVYLQKENIIDESGMPKERFSAEFPKEGPSILRIQQVVRGDSAAYFCASSGGNSGANVLTFGAGSRLTVL.